Listed below are T cell receptor beta chains from one sample, sequenced in a study of Graves' ophthalmopathy and Graves' hyperthyroidism. MiXCR was run by TCRdb on the multiplex PCR reads, yielding one entry per CDR3 protein. The data contain 170,000 or so distinct CDR3 sequences, approximately 40% of them singletons. The sequencing input was peripheral blood. Every receptor here comes from a man aged 25 to 45 with Graves' ophthalmopathy. Each CDR3 is given with its conserved first and last residue. The order of the fields is V gene, J gene, clone size, D gene, CDR3 DNA, CDR3 protein. The D gene is left open where the match is weak. Size tells how often a clone was seen (once, few, many) or the class of an expanded clone, and some rows leave it out.

v_call: TRBV18; j_call: TRBJ2-7; clone_size: once; d_call: TRBD1; cdr3_nt: TGTGCCAGCTCACCGGACAGGCAGGTCTACGAGCAGTACTTC; cdr3_aa: CASSPDRQVYEQYF
v_call: TRBV12-3/TRBV12-4; j_call: TRBJ2-5; clone_size: many; d_call: TRBD1; cdr3_nt: TGTGCCAGCAGAAACAGGGGGCAGGAGACCCAGTACTTC; cdr3_aa: CASRNRGQETQYF
v_call: TRBV3-1; j_call: TRBJ2-7; clone_size: NA; d_call: NA; cdr3_nt: TGTGCCAGCAGCCAAGTCGCCACGGGAGTTACCCACGAGCAGTACTTC; cdr3_aa: CASSQVATGVTHEQYF
v_call: TRBV28; j_call: TRBJ2-5; clone_size: medium-sized; d_call: NA; cdr3_nt: TGTGCCAGCAGTTTTTCGGGCCAAGAGACCCAGTACTTC; cdr3_aa: CASSFSGQETQYF
v_call: TRBV7-9; j_call: TRBJ2-7; clone_size: many; d_call: NA; cdr3_nt: TGTGCCAGCAGCTCTCCGGGCCTTCCCCTCGAGCAGTACTTC; cdr3_aa: CASSSPGLPLEQYF
v_call: TRBV6-2/TRBV6-3; j_call: TRBJ1-3; clone_size: once; d_call: NA; cdr3_nt: TGTGCCAGCACAACCACGCGAGTTACGGCAAACACCATATATTTT; cdr3_aa: CASTTTRVTANTIYF
v_call: TRBV24-1; j_call: TRBJ1-5; clone_size: many; d_call: NA; cdr3_nt: TGTGCCACCAGTGATGGAGGGGGTCTGAGGAATCAGCCCCAGCATTTT; cdr3_aa: CATSDGGGLRNQPQHF
v_call: TRBV27; j_call: TRBJ2-7; clone_size: NA; d_call: TRBD1; cdr3_nt: TGTGCCAGCAGTTTATCCCTGGCAGGGGGCTACGAGCAGTACTTC; cdr3_aa: CASSLSLAGGYEQYF
v_call: TRBV28; j_call: TRBJ2-7; clone_size: NA; d_call: TRBD2; cdr3_nt: TGTGCCAGCACCCTGACTAGCGGGGGTACCTACGAGCAGTACTTC; cdr3_aa: CASTLTSGGTYEQYF
v_call: TRBV20-1; j_call: TRBJ2-5; clone_size: NA; d_call: NA; cdr3_nt: TGCAGTGCCGAGACCCATGCAAAGACCCAGTACTTC; cdr3_aa: CSAETHAKTQYF
v_call: TRBV7-2; j_call: TRBJ2-5; clone_size: NA; d_call: NA; cdr3_nt: TGTGCCAGCAGCCCCGGACAGTTCGTGGAGACCCAGTACTTC; cdr3_aa: CASSPGQFVETQYF
v_call: TRBV28; j_call: TRBJ1-2; clone_size: many; d_call: NA; cdr3_nt: TGTGCCAGCAGTTTACAAAGGGGGAATGGCTACACCTTC; cdr3_aa: CASSLQRGNGYTF
v_call: TRBV12-3/TRBV12-4; j_call: TRBJ2-7; clone_size: NA; d_call: NA; cdr3_nt: TGTGCCAGCAGTTTAGCGGGAGGGCAGGGGTACGAGCAGTACTTC; cdr3_aa: CASSLAGGQGYEQYF
v_call: TRBV28; j_call: TRBJ1-1; clone_size: NA; d_call: NA; cdr3_nt: TGTGCCAGCATATCGGCCTCGGGAGAGAACACTGAAGCTTTCTTT; cdr3_aa: CASISASGENTEAFF
v_call: TRBV28; j_call: TRBJ1-2; clone_size: many; d_call: NA; cdr3_nt: TGTGCCAGCAGTCCGCCGCTATTCTATGGCTACACCTTC; cdr3_aa: CASSPPLFYGYTF
v_call: TRBV28; j_call: TRBJ2-7; clone_size: once; d_call: TRBD1; cdr3_nt: TGTGCCAGCGGCCGTCGCCGGACAGGGTGGTACCACGAGCAGTACTTC; cdr3_aa: CASGRRRTGWYHEQYF
v_call: TRBV12-3/TRBV12-4; j_call: TRBJ1-2; clone_size: few; d_call: NA; cdr3_nt: TGTGCCAGCAGTTTAGGGTGGGGCTACACCTTC; cdr3_aa: CASSLGWGYTF
v_call: TRBV20-1; j_call: TRBJ2-7; clone_size: NA; d_call: NA; cdr3_nt: TGCAGTGCTAGAGATCCCAAGACGGGAACCTACGAGCAGTACTTC; cdr3_aa: CSARDPKTGTYEQYF
v_call: TRBV14; j_call: TRBJ2-7; clone_size: NA; d_call: NA; cdr3_nt: TGTGCCAGCAGCCAAGATCAGACCCTCGCCTACGAGCAGTACTTC; cdr3_aa: CASSQDQTLAYEQYF
v_call: TRBV30; j_call: TRBJ1-5; clone_size: NA; d_call: NA; cdr3_nt: TGTGCCTGGAGTGATCAGGGCCAGCCCCAGCATTTT; cdr3_aa: CAWSDQGQPQHF
v_call: TRBV30; j_call: TRBJ1-1; clone_size: NA; d_call: NA; cdr3_nt: TGTGCCTGGAGTGTACTGATGGGGGCCGCAGCTTTCTTT; cdr3_aa: CAWSVLMGAAAFF
v_call: TRBV20-1; j_call: TRBJ1-2; clone_size: NA; d_call: NA; cdr3_nt: TGCAGTGCTAGAGACACAGGGCGATATGGCTACACCTTC; cdr3_aa: CSARDTGRYGYTF
v_call: TRBV29-1; j_call: TRBJ1-5; clone_size: many; d_call: TRBD1; cdr3_nt: TGCAGCGTTGAAGATGGGACAGGGGGCAATCAGCCCCAGCATTTT; cdr3_aa: CSVEDGTGGNQPQHF
v_call: TRBV30; j_call: TRBJ1-1; clone_size: many; d_call: NA; cdr3_nt: TGTGCCTGGGCCTTGGGGCCGGGCACTGAAGCTTTCTTT; cdr3_aa: CAWALGPGTEAFF
v_call: TRBV28; j_call: TRBJ2-6; clone_size: many; d_call: NA; cdr3_nt: TGTGCCAGCAGTTTACCCCGCGGCTCTGGGGCCAACGTCCTGACTTTC; cdr3_aa: CASSLPRGSGANVLTF
v_call: TRBV6-2/TRBV6-3; j_call: TRBJ2-2; clone_size: many; d_call: TRBD2; cdr3_nt: TGTGCCAGCAGCCCCTCGGGAGGGGAAGCGAACACCGGGGAGCTGTTTTTT; cdr3_aa: CASSPSGGEANTGELFF
v_call: TRBV12-3/TRBV12-4; j_call: TRBJ2-7; clone_size: many; d_call: NA; cdr3_nt: TGTGCCAGCAGTTTAACGGGAACAAACGAGCAGTACTTC; cdr3_aa: CASSLTGTNEQYF
v_call: TRBV5-6; j_call: TRBJ1-2; clone_size: NA; d_call: TRBD1; cdr3_nt: TGTGCCAGCAGCTGGACAGGGGATAGTGGCTACACCTTC; cdr3_aa: CASSWTGDSGYTF
v_call: TRBV19; j_call: TRBJ1-1; clone_size: many; d_call: NA; cdr3_nt: TGTGCCAGTACCCCGGGACTCTTGAACACTGAAGCTTTCTTT; cdr3_aa: CASTPGLLNTEAFF
v_call: TRBV18; j_call: TRBJ1-1; clone_size: many; d_call: NA; cdr3_nt: TGTGCCAGCTCACCAGGTAACCCTCAACCTGAAGCTTTCTTT; cdr3_aa: CASSPGNPQPEAFF
v_call: TRBV6-2/TRBV6-3; j_call: TRBJ1-5; clone_size: NA; d_call: NA; cdr3_nt: TGTGCCAGCGCGCAGGGACAGCCCCAGCATTTT; cdr3_aa: CASAQGQPQHF
v_call: TRBV7-3; j_call: TRBJ2-6; clone_size: many; d_call: TRBD1; cdr3_nt: TGTGCCAGCAGCTTAAGGCTGGGGGACAGGCTATTCTCTGGGGCCAACGTCCTGACTTTC; cdr3_aa: CASSLRLGDRLFSGANVLTF
v_call: TRBV12-3/TRBV12-4; j_call: TRBJ2-7; clone_size: NA; d_call: NA; cdr3_nt: TGTGCCAGCAGTTTGGGTACGGGAAGCTCCTACGAGCAGTACTTC; cdr3_aa: CASSLGTGSSYEQYF
v_call: TRBV12-3/TRBV12-4; j_call: TRBJ1-5; clone_size: many; d_call: NA; cdr3_nt: TGTGCCAGCAGTTTTGGGGGGTACGGCAATCAGCCCCAGCATTTT; cdr3_aa: CASSFGGYGNQPQHF
v_call: TRBV6-2/TRBV6-3; j_call: TRBJ2-7; clone_size: NA; d_call: TRBD2; cdr3_nt: TGTGCCAGCATAGCGGGGGCCGAGCAGTACTTC; cdr3_aa: CASIAGAEQYF
v_call: TRBV6-1; j_call: TRBJ1-1; clone_size: NA; d_call: NA; cdr3_nt: TGTGCCAGCAGTGCAGGGAAGGGCACTGAAGCTTTCTTT; cdr3_aa: CASSAGKGTEAFF
v_call: TRBV28; j_call: TRBJ1-5; clone_size: NA; d_call: NA; cdr3_nt: TGTGCCAGCAGTTTTACAGGGTTCAGCAATCAGCCCCAGCATTTT; cdr3_aa: CASSFTGFSNQPQHF
v_call: TRBV30; j_call: TRBJ2-4; clone_size: many; d_call: TRBD1; cdr3_nt: TGTGCCTGGAGCACAGGGGTAGCCAAAAACATTCAGTACTTC; cdr3_aa: CAWSTGVAKNIQYF
v_call: TRBV6-1; j_call: TRBJ2-7; clone_size: many; d_call: TRBD1; cdr3_nt: TGTGCCAGCACCCAGGGGGACGAGCAGTACTTC; cdr3_aa: CASTQGDEQYF
v_call: TRBV11-3; j_call: TRBJ2-2; clone_size: NA; d_call: NA; cdr3_nt: TGTGCCAGCAGCTTGGAATTCGGGGAGCTGTTTTTT; cdr3_aa: CASSLEFGELFF
v_call: TRBV6-2/TRBV6-3; j_call: TRBJ2-5; clone_size: many; d_call: TRBD1; cdr3_nt: TGTGCCAGCAGGGGACAGGGTTGGGTATGGGAGACCCAGTACTTC; cdr3_aa: CASRGQGWVWETQYF
v_call: TRBV30; j_call: TRBJ2-2; clone_size: many; d_call: NA; cdr3_nt: TGTGCCTGGAGTCGCCGTACCGGGGAGCTGTTTTTT; cdr3_aa: CAWSRRTGELFF
v_call: TRBV28; j_call: TRBJ1-6; clone_size: few; d_call: NA; cdr3_nt: TGTGCCAGCAGTGAGTCACTGGCGTCCTCCCTCCACTTT; cdr3_aa: CASSESLASSLHF
v_call: TRBV11-2; j_call: TRBJ2-7; clone_size: NA; d_call: TRBD1; cdr3_nt: TGTGCCAGCAAAGGACAGGGTAGTCCCTACGAGCAGTACTTC; cdr3_aa: CASKGQGSPYEQYF
v_call: TRBV28; j_call: TRBJ1-1; clone_size: NA; d_call: NA; cdr3_nt: TGTGCCAGCCTGGGCGTCGAGAACACTGAAGCTTTCTTT; cdr3_aa: CASLGVENTEAFF